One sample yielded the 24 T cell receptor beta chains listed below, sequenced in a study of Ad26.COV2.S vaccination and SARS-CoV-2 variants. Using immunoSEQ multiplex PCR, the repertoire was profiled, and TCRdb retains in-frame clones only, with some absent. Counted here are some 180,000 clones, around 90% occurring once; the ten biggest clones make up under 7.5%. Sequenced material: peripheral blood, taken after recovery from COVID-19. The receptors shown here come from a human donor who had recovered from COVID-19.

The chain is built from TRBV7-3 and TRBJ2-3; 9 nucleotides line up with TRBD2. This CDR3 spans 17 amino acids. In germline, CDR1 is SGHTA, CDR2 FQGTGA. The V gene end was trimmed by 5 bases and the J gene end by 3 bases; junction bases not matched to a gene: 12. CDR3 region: CASSPAPGGGATDTQYF. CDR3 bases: TGTGCCAGCAGCCCCGCCCCTGGCGGGGGGGCGACAGATACGCAGTATTTT.

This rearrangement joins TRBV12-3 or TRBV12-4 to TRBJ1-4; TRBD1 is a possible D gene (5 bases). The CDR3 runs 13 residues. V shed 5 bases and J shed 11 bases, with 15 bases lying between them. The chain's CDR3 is CASSPDSSKKLFF. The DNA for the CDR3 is TGTGCCAGCAGTCCTGACAGCTCAAAGAAACTGTTTTTT.

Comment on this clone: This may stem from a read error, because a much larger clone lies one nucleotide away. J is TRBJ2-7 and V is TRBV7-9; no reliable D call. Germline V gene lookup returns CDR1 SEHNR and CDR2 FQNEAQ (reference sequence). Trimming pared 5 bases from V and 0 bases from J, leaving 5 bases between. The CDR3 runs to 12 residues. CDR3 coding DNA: TGTGCCAGCAGCCAGAGCTCCTACGAGCAGTACTTC. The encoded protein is CASSQSSYEQYF. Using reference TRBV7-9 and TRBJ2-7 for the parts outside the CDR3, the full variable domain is DTGVSQNPRHKITKRGQNVTFRCDPISEHNRLYWYRQTLGQGPEFLTYFQNEAQLEKSRLLSDRFSAERPKGSFSTLEIQRTEQGDSAMYLCASSQSSYEQYFGPGTRLTVT.

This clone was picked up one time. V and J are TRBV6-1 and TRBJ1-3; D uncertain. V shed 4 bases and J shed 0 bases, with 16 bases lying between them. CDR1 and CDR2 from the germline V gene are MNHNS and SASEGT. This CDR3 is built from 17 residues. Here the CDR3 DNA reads TGTGCCAGCAGTGTTCGACTGCAACCTTACTCTGGAAACACCATATATTTT. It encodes CASSVRLQPYSGNTIYF.

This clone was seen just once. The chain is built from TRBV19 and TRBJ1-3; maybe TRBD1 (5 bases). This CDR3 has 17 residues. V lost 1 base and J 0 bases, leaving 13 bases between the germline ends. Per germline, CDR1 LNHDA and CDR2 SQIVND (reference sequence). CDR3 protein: CASSIGTQGSSGNTIYF. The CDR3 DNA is TGTGCCAGTAGTATAGGGACCCAGGGTTCCTCTGGAAACACCATATATTTT.

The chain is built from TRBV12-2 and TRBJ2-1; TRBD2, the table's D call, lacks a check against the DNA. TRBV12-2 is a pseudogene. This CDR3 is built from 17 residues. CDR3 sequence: CASRSLGKREGTGEQFF. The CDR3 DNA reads TGTGCAAGTCGCTCTTTAGGGAAGCGGGAGGGGACGGGTGAGCAGTTCTTC.

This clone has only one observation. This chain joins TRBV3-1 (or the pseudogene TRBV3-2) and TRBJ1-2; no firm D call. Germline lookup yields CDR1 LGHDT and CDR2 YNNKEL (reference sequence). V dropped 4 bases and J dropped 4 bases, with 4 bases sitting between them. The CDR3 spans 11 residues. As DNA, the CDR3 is TGTGCCAGCAGCCTTCTCTATGGCTACACCTTC. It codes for CASSLLYGYTF.

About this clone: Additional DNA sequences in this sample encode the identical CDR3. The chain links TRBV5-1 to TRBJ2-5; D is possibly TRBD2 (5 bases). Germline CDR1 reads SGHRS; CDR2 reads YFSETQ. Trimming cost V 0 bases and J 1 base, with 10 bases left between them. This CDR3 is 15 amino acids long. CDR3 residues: CASSLATGIQETQYF. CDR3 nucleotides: TGCGCCAGCAGCTTGGCCACCGGGATCCAAGAGACCCAGTACTTC.

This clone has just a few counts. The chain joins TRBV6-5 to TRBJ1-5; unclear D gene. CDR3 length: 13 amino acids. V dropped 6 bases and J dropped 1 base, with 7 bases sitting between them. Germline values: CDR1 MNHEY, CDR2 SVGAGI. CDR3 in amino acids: CASRSGSNQPQHF. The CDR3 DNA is TGTGCCAGCAGGAGTGGGAGCAATCAGCCCCAGCATTTT.

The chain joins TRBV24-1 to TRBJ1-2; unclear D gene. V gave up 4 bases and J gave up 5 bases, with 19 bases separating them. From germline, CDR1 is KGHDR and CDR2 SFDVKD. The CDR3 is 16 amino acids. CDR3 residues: CATSEPPFGSRYGYTF. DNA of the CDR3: TGTGCCACCAGTGAACCCCCCTTTGGCAGTCGGTATGGCTACACCTTC.

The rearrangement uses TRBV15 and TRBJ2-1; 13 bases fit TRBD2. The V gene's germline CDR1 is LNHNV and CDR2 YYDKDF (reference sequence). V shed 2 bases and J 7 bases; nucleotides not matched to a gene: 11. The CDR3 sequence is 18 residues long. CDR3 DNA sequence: TGTGCCACCAGCAGACTTGGGACTAGCGGGATCTCCCGGAATGAGCAGTTCTTC. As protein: CATSRLGTSGISRNEQFF.

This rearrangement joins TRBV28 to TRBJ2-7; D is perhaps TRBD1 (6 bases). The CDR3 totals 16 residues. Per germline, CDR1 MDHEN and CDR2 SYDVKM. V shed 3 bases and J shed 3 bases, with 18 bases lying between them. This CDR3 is CASSLGQGPNLYEQYF. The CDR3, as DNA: TGTGCCAGCAGTTTGGGGCAGGGGCCTAATCTCTACGAGCAGTACTTC.

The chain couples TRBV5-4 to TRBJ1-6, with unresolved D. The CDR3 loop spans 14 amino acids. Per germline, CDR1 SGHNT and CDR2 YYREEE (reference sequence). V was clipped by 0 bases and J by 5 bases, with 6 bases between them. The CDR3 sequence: CASSLVPDNSPLHF. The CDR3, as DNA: TGTGCCAGCAGCTTGGTGCCAGATAATTCACCCCTCCACTTT.

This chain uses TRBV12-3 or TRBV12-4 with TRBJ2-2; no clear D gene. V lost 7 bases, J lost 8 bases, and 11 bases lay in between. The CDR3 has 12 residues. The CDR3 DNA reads TGTGCCAGCAACTTCATCATGGGGGAGCTGTTTTTT. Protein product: CASNFIMGELFF.

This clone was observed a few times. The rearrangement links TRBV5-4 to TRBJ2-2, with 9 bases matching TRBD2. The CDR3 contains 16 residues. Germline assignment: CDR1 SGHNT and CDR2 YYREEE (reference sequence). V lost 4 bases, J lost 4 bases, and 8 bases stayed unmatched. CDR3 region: CASSGTRGGFTGELFF. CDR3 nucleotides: TGTGCCAGCAGCGGTACGCGGGGGGGATTCACCGGGGAGCTGTTTTTT.

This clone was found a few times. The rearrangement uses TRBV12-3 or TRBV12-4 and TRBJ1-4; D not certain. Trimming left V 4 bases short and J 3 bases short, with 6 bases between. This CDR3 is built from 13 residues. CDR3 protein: CASSSGPNEKLFF. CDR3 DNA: TGTGCCAGCAGTTCCGGACCTAATGAAAAACTGTTTTTT.

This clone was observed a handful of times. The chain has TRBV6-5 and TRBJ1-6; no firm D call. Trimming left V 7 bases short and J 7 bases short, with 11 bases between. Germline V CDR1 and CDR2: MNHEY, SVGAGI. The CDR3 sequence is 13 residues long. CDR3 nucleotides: TGTGCCAGCACAAAAGAGCAAAATTCACCCCTCCACTTT. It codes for CASTKEQNSPLHF.

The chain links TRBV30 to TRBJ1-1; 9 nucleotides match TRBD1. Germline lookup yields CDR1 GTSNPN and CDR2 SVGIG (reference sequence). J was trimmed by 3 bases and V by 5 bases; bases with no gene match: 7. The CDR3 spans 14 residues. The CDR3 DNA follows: TGTGCCTGGGAGAACAGGGGGCGATACACTGAAGCTTTCTTT. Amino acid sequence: CAWENRGRYTEAFF. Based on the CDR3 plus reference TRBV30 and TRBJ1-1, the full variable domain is SQTIHQWPATLVQPVGSPLSLECTVEGTSNPNLYWYRQAAGRGLQLLFYSVGIGQISSEVPQNLSASRPQDRQFILSSKKLLLSDSGFYLCAWENRGRYTEAFFGQGTRLTVV.

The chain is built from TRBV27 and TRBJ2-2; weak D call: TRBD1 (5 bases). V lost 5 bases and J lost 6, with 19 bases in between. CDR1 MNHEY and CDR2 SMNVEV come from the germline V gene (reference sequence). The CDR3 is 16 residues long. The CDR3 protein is CASSTRTLRSPGELFF. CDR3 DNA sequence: TGTGCCAGCAGTACACGGACACTGAGGAGTCCCGGGGAGCTGTTTTTT.

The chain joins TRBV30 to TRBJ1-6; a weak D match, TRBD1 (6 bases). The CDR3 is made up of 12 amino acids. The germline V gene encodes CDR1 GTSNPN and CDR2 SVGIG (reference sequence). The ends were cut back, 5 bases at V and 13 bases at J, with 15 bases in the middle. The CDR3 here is CAWERGGSPLHF. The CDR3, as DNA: TGTGCCTGGGAAAGGGGGGGATCCCCCCTCCACTTT.

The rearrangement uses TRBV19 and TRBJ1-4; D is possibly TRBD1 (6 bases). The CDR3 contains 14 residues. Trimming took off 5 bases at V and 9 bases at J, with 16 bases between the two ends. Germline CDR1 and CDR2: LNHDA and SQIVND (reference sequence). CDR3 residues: CASSFLERGKKLFF. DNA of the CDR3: TGTGCCAGTAGTTTCCTTGAAAGGGGGAAAAAACTGTTTTTT.

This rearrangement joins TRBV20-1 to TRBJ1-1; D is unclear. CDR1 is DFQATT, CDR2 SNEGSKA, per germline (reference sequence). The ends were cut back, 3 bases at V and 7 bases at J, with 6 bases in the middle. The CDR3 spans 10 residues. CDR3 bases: TGCAGTGCTAGCTATATTGAAGCTTTCTTT. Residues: CSASYIEAFF.

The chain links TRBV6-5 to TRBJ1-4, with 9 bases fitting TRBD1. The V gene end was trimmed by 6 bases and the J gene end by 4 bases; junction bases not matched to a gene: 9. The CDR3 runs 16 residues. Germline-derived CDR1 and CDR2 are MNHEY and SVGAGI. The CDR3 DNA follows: TGTGCCAGCAGCTACGGCTCGACAGGGGGTAATGAAAAACTGTTTTTT. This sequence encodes CASSYGSTGGNEKLFF.

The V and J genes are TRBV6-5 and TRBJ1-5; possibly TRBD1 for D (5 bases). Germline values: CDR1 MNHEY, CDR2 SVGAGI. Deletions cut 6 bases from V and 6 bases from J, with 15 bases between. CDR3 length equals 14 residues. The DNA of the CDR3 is TGTGCCAGCAGGAGGGACTGGGGCGGTCAGCCCCAGCATTTT. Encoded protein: CASRRDWGGQPQHF.